This entry describes one TCR beta chain. The entry originates in a study of shared clonotypes between healthy human individuals. Using immunoSEQ multiplex PCR, the repertoire was profiled, and TCRdb retains in-frame clones only, with some absent. The table includes about 2.4 million clones, approximately 93% detected once. V lost 4 bases and J 5 bases, leaving 13 bases between the germline ends. CDR3 length equals 14 residues. Germline V gene sequence: CDR1 MGHRA, CDR2 YSYEKL. The sample was naive CD4+ T cells from PBMCs. The sample's subset: CD45RA+ positively selected. This sequence originates from a man between 18 and 35 years old in good health. Some clones in this sample may be carry-over from other donors' samples. The chain joins TRBV4-1 to TRBJ2-3; maybe TRBD2 (6 bases). In DNA form, the CDR3 reads TGCGCCAGCAGCCGAACCAACGGGAGAGATACGCAGTATTTT. Translated, it gives CASSRTNGRDTQYF.